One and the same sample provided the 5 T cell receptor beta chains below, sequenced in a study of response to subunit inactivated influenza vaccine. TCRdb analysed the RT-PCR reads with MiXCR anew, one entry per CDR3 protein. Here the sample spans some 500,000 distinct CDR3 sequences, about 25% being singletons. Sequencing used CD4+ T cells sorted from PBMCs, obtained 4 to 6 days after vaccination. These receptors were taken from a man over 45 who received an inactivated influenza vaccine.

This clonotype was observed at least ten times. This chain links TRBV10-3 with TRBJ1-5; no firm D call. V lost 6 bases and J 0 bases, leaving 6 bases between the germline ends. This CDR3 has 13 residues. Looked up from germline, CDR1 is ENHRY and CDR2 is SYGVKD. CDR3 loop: CAIRGDSNQPQHF. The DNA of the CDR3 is TGTGCCATCAGGGGAGATAGCAATCAGCCCCAGCATTTT.

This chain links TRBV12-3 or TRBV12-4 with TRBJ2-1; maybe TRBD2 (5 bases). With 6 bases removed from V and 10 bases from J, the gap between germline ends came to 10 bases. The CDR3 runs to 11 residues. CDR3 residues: CASSRKREQFF. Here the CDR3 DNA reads TGTGCCAGCAGCCGCAAGCGGGAGCAGTTCTTC.

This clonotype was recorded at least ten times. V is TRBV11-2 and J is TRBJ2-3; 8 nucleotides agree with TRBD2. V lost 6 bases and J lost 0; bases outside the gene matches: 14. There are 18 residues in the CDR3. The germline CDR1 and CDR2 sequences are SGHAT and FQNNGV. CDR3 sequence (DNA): TGTGCCAGCAGGACACAAACTAGCGGAGGATTTAGCACAGATACGCAGTATTTT. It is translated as CASRTQTSGGFSTDTQYF.

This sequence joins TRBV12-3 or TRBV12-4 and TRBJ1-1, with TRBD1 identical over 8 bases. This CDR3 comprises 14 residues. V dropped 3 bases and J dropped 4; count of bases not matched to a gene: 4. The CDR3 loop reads CASSFHRGSTEAFF. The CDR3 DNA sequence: TGTGCCAGCAGTTTCCACAGGGGGTCCACTGAAGCTTTCTTT.

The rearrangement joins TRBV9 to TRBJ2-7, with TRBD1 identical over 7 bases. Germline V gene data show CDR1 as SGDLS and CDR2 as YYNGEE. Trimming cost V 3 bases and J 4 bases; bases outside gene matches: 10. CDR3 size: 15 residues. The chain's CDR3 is CASSARQGLGYEQYF. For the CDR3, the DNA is TGTGCCAGCAGCGCCCGACAGGGATTGGGGTACGAGCAGTACTTC. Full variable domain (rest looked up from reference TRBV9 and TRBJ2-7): DSGVTQTPKHLITATGQRVTLRCSPRSGDLSVYWYQQSLDQGLQFLIQYYNGEERAKGNILERFSAQQFPDLHSELNLSSLELGDSALYFCASSARQGLGYEQYFGPGTRLTVT.